This entry concerns a single T cell receptor beta chain. Antigen specificity is unknown. The data stem from a study of cytomegalovirus exposure and HLA in healthy donors. Study-level background: From donors who were HLA-typed, an early data release held 80 million to 85 million unique TCRs. Study outcomes and limitations: Reportedly, a later analysis found an Asian-associated ancestry cluster had fewer N-insertions than the approximately 670-donor mean. In vitro checks showed that a few CMV-associated chains really do target CMV antigens.

With 9 bases removed from V and 6 bases from J, the gap between germline ends came to 16 bases. The CDR3 has 13 residues. Germline CDR1 is SGHDT and CDR2 is YYEEEE. The primer mix had 60 Vbeta and 13 Jbeta primers. Assay: immunoSEQ multiplex PCR; the TCRdb copy retains only in-frame clones and omits some. This sample has about 110,000 clones; around three quarters occur once, and the top ten carry roughly 6%. Nominal health characterized the donors when sampled, though unrecorded immune exposures were likely. This receptor was obtained from a woman between 50 and 59 years old in good health and CMV-seropositive. The J gene is TRBJ2-1, the V gene TRBV5-6; weak D call: TRBD2 (5 bases). Input material: PBMCs. CDR3 residues: CATLDGSGNEQFF. CDR3 bases: TGTGCCACCCTGGATGGGAGCGGCAATGAGCAGTTCTTC.